This T cell receptor (beta chain) derives from a study of blood T cell repertoires in COVID-19. Background on the study: Some COVID-19 samples were acute and others convalescent; all came from the United States, Italy and Spain. In each case, the material was cDNA or gDNA derived from T cells, B-cell-depleted T cells, or PBMCs.

The CDR3 has 13 residues. V shed 1 base and J shed 4 bases, with 7 bases lying between them. Per the germline V gene, CDR1 is SGHTA and CDR2 is FQGNSA. Original methodology: Estimates of nucleated cell counts were drawn from the amplification of reference gene primers. TCRdb keeps only in-frame clones here, not all; method: immunoSEQ multiplex PCR. The DNA was the basis for D and trimming; V, J and clone size are from that table. The sample consists of about 39,000 clones, approximately 87% of them appearing once. This chain links TRBV7-2 with TRBJ1-2, with no clear D. The TCR sequence derives from a man aged 45-60 years with active or convalescent COVID-19. What was sequenced was peripheral blood. The CDR3 nucleotides are TGTGCCAGCAGCTTAGAGGCGGGCTATGGCTACACCTTC. This codes for CASSLEAGYGYTF. The complete variable domain, with remaining parts taken from reference TRBV7-2 and TRBJ1-2, reads GAGVSQSPSNKVTEKGKDVELRCDPISGHTALYWYRQSLGQGLEFLIYFQGNSAPDKSGLPSDRFSAERTGGSVSTLTIQRTQQEDSAVYLCASSLEAGYGYTFGSGTRLTVV.